This T cell receptor beta chain was obtained from a study of OX40 agonist ivuxolimab in advanced cancers. CDR3 size: 13 residues. The V gene lost 4 bases and the J gene lost 3 bases, with 7 bases spanning the gap. Germline V gene sequence: CDR1 SEHNR, CDR2 FQNEAQ (reference sequence). The method was immunoSEQ multiplex PCR; TCRdb's version includes in-frame clones alone and lacks a portion of them. The sample has about 83,000 clones; around nine tenths are singletons. Systemic immunosuppression or a history of autoimmune disease excluded patients. This specimen was CD4+ or CD8+ T cells sorted from blood, taken in a trial of the OX40 agonist ivuxolimab. This chain links TRBV7-9 with TRBJ2-1, with D unresolved. The source of this sequence is an adult with an advanced solid tumor such as melanoma, head and neck, liver or kidney cancer. DNA for the CDR3: TGTGCCAGCAGCTCTCATAACTACAATGAGCAGTTCTTC. This sequence encodes CASSSHNYNEQFF.